A selection of T cell receptor beta chains follows, all from one sample in a study of neurological immune-mediated disorders. One entry per CDR3 protein, called by TCRdb with MiXCR from the 5' RACE reads. Of roughly 27,000 distinct CDR3 sequences listed, roughly 2.5% are singletons. The material sequenced was PBMCs. These receptors came from a woman aged 45-65 years with multiple sclerosis. The CDR3 runs from the conserved cysteine through the conserved F or W. A D gene is named only where the DNA matches it firmly. A clone size is listed for some rows: how often the clone was seen (once, few, many), or a class if it is expanded.

J gene	D gene	V gene	clone size	CDR3 DNA	CDR3 protein
TRBJ2-3	NA	TRBV4-1	many	TGCGCCAGCAGCCAAGTGCTAGCGACTAGCACAGATACGCAGTATTTT	CASSQVLATSTDTQYF
TRBJ1-4	TRBD1	TRBV27	NA	TGTGCCAGCAGCTGGGGGGACAGGGCGAATGAAAAACTGTTTTTT	CASSWGDRANEKLFF
TRBJ2-7	NA	TRBV12-3/TRBV12-4	many	TGTGCCAGCAGTTTGGACACAGGGAGAATGGCCTACGAGCAGTACTTC	CASSLDTGRMAYEQYF
TRBJ2-3	TRBD2	TRBV7-9	many	TGTGCCAGCACCTTGGGGGGGGGGAGCACAGATACGCAGTATTTT	CASTLGGGSTDTQYF
TRBJ2-1	NA	TRBV12-3/TRBV12-4	many	TGTGCCAGCAGTTTAGGGTCCGGGGGCGATGAGCAGTTCTTC	CASSLGSGGDEQFF
TRBJ2-5	TRBD1	TRBV2	NA	TGTGCCAACAGTGGATCTGGACAGGGATTCCAAGAGACCCAGTACTTC	CANSGSGQGFQETQYF
TRBJ2-5	NA	TRBV5-1	medium-sized	TGCGCCAGCAGCTTGGCCCGCGGCGTTGAAGAGACCCAGTACTTC	CASSLARGVEETQYF
TRBJ2-1	TRBD2	TRBV10-3	many	TGTGCCATCAGTGAGTCCGGCGGGAGACTCTACAATGAGCAGTTCTTC	CAISESGGRLYNEQFF
TRBJ1-6	NA	TRBV4-2	many	TGTGCCAGCAGCCAAGATTTAACCGGATATAATTCACCCCTCCACTTT	CASSQDLTGYNSPLHF
TRBJ2-7	NA	TRBV6-1	few	TGTGCCAGCAACTCACCCGGGGCAGGGACCTCCTACGAGCAGTACTTC	CASNSPGAGTSYEQYF